Sequencing of this T cell receptor (beta chain) was carried out in a study of CD8 T cells in Susac syndrome. Broader study findings: The study recognized that its TCR sequencing and HLA analysis covered a relatively small number of individuals.

Blood CD8+ and CD4+ T cells underwent high-throughput TCR beta sequencing. The controls were healthy donors who were matched for age and sex. This CDR3 spans 13 amino acids. The germline V gene has CDR1 LGHNA and CDR2 YNFKEQ. The germline V and J ends were trimmed by 6 bases and 1 base, with 8 bases remaining between them. On this clonotype: No antigen is known for it.

cDNA came from 0.5 to 1 ug RNA primed by random hexamers. An immunoSEQ multiplex PCR amplified TCR beta CDR3 over 54 Vbeta and 13 Jbeta. In TCRdb, the immunoSEQ multiplex PCR reads were re-called with MiXCR into one record per CDR3 protein. Of some 200,000 distinct CDR3 sequences in the sample, about 94% were seen once. This chain uses TRBV4-2 with TRBJ2-3; no firm D call. The TCR sequence derives from a human donor in good health. Specimen: CD4+ T cells from PBMCs. CDR3 sequence reads: CASSTAGTDTQYF. The DNA of the CDR3 is TGTGCCAGCAGTACCGCGGGCACAGATACGCAGTATTTT.